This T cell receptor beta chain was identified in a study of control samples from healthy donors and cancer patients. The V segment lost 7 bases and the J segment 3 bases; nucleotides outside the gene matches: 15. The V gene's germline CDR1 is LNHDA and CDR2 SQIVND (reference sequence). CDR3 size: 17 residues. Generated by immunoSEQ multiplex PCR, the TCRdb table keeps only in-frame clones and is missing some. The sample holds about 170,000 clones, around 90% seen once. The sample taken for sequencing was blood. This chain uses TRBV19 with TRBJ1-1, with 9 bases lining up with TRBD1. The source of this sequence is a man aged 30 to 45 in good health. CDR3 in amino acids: CASKRGRDRVSYTEAFF. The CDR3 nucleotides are TGTGCCAGTAAAAGGGGTCGGGACAGGGTGAGTTACACTGAAGCTTTCTTT.